This T cell receptor (beta chain) was captured in a study of CD8 T cells in Susac syndrome. CD8+ and CD4+ T cells taken from blood had their TCR beta sequenced. Reverse transcription used about 0.45 to 1 ug RNA and random hexamers. The method of amplification for TCR beta CDR3 was immunoSEQ multiplex PCR, covering 54 Vbeta and 13 Jbeta. Via MiXCR, TCRdb re-called the immunoSEQ multiplex PCR reads, giving one row per CDR3 protein. The sample lists about 120,000 distinct CDR3 sequences; around 94% were seen once. Broader study findings: As the study acknowledged, the number of individuals who were part of its TCR sequencing and HLA analysis was relatively small.

In its sample, this clonotype was seen once. What it recognizes is unknown. This receptor was taken from a human donor with multiple sclerosis. Source material: CD4+ T cells from PBMCs.

CDR3 region: CASSSRSSGTHTDTQYF. CDR3 nucleotide sequence: TGTGCCAGCAGCTCTCGATCGTCTGGCACCCACACAGATACGCAGTATTTT. This chain connects TRBV9 to TRBJ2-3; no definite D call. With 4 bases removed from V and 2 bases from J, the gap between germline ends came to 20 bases. This CDR3 has 17 amino acids. Germline V CDR1 and CDR2: SGDLS, YYNGEE.